The clone carrying this T cell receptor (beta chain) was seen a single time. This record belongs to a study of blood T cell repertoires in COVID-19. Background on the study: Whether acute or convalescent, the COVID-19 samples came from the United States, Italy and Spain. Nucleic acid was either cDNA or gDNA, and it came from T cells, B-cell-depleted T cells, or PBMCs.

As originally analysed: Nucleated cell number was recorded as an estimate derived from reference gene primer amplification. The table came from immunoSEQ multiplex PCR; TCRdb's copy has only in-frame clones and leaves some out. The V and J calls and clone size were taken over from that table, and D and trimming were inferred from the DNA. The table records under 350,000 clones, 86% of them present only once. Recovered status in Cohort 3 required two negative PCRs, clearance, or symptom resolution. Sequencing was done on a sample of PBMCs or T cells enriched from blood (not recorded which). The source of this sequence is a woman aged 18-30 years who had recovered from COVID-19.

The DNA of the CDR3 is TGTGCCAGCAGCTATTTAGCGGGAGGGTACAATGAGCAGTTCTTC. It yields the protein CASSYLAGGYNEQFF. The rearrangement joins TRBV11-2 to TRBJ2-1; 11 positions agree with TRBD2. From germline, CDR1 is SGHAT and CDR2 FQNNGV. CDR3 length: 15 amino acids. V gave up 4 bases and J gave up 4 bases; unmatched junction bases: 3.